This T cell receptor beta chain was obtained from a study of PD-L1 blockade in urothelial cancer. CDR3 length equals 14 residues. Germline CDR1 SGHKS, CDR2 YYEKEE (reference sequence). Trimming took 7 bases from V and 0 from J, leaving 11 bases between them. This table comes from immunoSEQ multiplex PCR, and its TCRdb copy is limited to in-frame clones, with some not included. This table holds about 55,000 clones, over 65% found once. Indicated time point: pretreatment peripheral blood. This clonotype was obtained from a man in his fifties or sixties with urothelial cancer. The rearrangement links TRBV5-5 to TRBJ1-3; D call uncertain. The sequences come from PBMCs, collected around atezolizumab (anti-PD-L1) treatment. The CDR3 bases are TGTGCCAGCCGAAGGGAGGACTCTGGAAACACCATATATTTT. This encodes CASRREDSGNTIYF.